This TCR beta chain is from a study of blood T cell repertoires in COVID-19. The wider study: Both acute and convalescent COVID-19 samples were obtained from the United States, Italy and Spain. PBMCs, B-cell-depleted T cells, or T cells provided the cDNA or gDNA that made up the material.

In the authors' workflow: From reference gene primer amplification, estimates of nucleated cell counts were derived. TCRdb's copy holds only in-frame clones and misses some; the assay was immunoSEQ multiplex PCR. Clonal size and the V and J genes are those of that table, whereas D and trimming came from the DNA. This table has about 58,000 clones, 78% appearing once. V shed 5 bases, J shed 1 base, and the junction held 3 bases outside the gene matches. The CDR3 extends over 15 amino acids. Germline V gives CDR1 SGHVS, CDR2 FQNEAQ. The receptor comes from a human donor in a cohort sampled during active COVID-19. The chain couples TRBV7-8 to TRBJ2-7; 12 bases line up with TRBD2. The sequenced sample consisted of peripheral blood. CDR3: CASSTGTSGSYEQYF. DNA for the CDR3: TGTGCCAGCAGCACCGGGACTAGCGGGTCCTACGAGCAGTACTTC.